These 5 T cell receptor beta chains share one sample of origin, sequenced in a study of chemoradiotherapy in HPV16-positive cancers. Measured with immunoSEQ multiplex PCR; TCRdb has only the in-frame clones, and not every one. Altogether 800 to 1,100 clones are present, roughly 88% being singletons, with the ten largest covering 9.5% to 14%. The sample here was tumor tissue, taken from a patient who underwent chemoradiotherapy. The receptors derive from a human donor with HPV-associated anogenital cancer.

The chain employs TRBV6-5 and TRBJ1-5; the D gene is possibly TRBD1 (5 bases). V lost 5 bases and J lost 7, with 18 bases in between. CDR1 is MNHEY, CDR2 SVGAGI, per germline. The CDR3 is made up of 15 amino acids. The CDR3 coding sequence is TGTGCCAGCAGTCCCAGTGCAGGGATAGTACAGCCCCAGCATTTT. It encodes CASSPSAGIVQPQHF.

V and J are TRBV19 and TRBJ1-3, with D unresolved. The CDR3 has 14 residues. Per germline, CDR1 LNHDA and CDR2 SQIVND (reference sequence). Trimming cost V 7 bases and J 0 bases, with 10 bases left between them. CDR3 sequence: CASIDLSSGNTIYF. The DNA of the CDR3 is TGTGCCAGTATCGATCTGAGCTCTGGAAACACCATATATTTT.

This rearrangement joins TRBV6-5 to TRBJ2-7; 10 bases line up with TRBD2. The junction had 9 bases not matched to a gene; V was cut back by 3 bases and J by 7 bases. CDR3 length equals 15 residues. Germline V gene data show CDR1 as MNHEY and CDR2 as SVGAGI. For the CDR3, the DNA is TGTGCCAGCAGTTATCAGCGGGGGGGCCACTGGGAGCAGTACTTC. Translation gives CASSYQRGGHWEQYF.

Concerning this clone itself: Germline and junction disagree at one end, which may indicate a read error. The CDR3 DNA reads as TGCGCCAGCACTCGGACAGAGCCGCTGGGGGCCTTC. It specifies CASTRTEPLGAF. V is TRBV23-1 and J is TRBJ1-2, with D possibly TRBD1 on 6 matching bases. TRBV23-1 has ORF status, its function being uncertain. This CDR3 is 12 amino acids long.

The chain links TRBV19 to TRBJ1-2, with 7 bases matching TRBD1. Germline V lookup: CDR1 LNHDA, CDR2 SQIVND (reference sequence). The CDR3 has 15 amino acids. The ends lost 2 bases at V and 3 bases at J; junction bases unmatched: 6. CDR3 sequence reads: CASSIRPTGDYGYTF. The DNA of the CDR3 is TGTGCCAGTAGTATACGACCTACAGGGGACTATGGCTACACCTTC.